Each of the 10 T cell receptor beta chains below was sequenced from the same sample in a study of blood T cells in healthy people across ages (dated by TCRdb to between 2014 and 2017). To prepare the library, 5' RACE was applied. TCRdb lists the instrument as Illumina HiSeq 2500. A second about 6 to 11 cycle PCR used a sample-barcoded 5' primer and a J-beta primer mix. TCRdb passed the public sequencing reads through fastp at Q25 and MiXCR, retaining productive beta sequences. Every distinct CDR3 protein forms one entry, paired with its most common genes and DNA. The sample table contains 650,000 to 1,000,000 distinct CDR3 sequences; only one count was recorded for about 37% of them. The top ten hold roughly 13% of the sample. Sequencing used blood. The source is a man aged 18 to 30 in good health.

This clonotype was seen only a few times. The rearrangement links TRBV18 to TRBJ1-1, with 8 bases that match TRBD1. J was trimmed by 1 base and V by 3 bases; bases with no gene match: 4. Germline lookup yields CDR1 KGHSH and CDR2 LQKENI. The CDR3 has 15 residues. The CDR3 DNA sequence: TGTGCCAGCTCACCCCTGGGACAGGCGAACACTGAAGCTTTCTTT. This gives the protein CASSPLGQANTEAFF.

There are many counts of this clonotype. This chain joins TRBV5-4 and TRBJ2-7; D unresolved. Germline values: CDR1 SGHNT, CDR2 YYREEE (reference sequence). The V end was cut by 4 bases, the J end by 0 bases, with 14 bases between. This CDR3 has 15 residues. The CDR3 coding sequence is TGTGCCAGCAGCACACCCCTAATGAGCTCCTACGAGCAGTACTTC. Protein product: CASSTPLMSSYEQYF.

This clonotype was detected many times. The rearrangement uses TRBV4-3 and TRBJ2-5; D not resolved. CDR1 and CDR2 (germline): LGHNA, YSLEER. V was shortened by 1 base and J by 5 bases, with 11 bases between the two germline ends. The CDR3 runs to 14 residues. CDR3 nucleotide sequence: TGCGCCAGCAGCCAAGTTTCCAGCAGTGAGACCCAGTACTTC. It is translated as CASSQVSSSETQYF.

In this sample, this clonotype turned up a few times. The genes are TRBV6-2 or TRBV6-3 and TRBJ2-2, with 9 bases that match TRBD2. The CDR3 extends over 15 amino acids. J gave up 4 bases and V 6 bases, and 6 bases lay outside the gene matches. In germline, CDR1 is MNHEY, CDR2 SVGEGT. In DNA, the CDR3 is TGTGCCAGCAGCCTGAGAGCGGGGGGCACCGGGGAGCTGTTTTTT. It translates to CASSLRAGGTGELFF.

The genes are TRBV28 and TRBJ2-6; D possibly corresponds to TRBD1 (6 bases). Germline V CDR1 and CDR2: MDHEN, SYDVKM. The CDR3 extends over 14 amino acids. Trimming left V 1 base short and J 8 bases short, with 9 bases between. The CDR3 coding sequence is TGTGCCAGCAGTTTATCGGGGACAACCAACGTCCTGACTTTC. Residues: CASSLSGTTNVLTF.

The chain is built from TRBV4-3 and TRBJ2-3; TRBD1 might be the D (6 bases). Per germline, CDR1 LGHNA and CDR2 YSLEER. V lost 5 bases, J lost 0 bases, and 15 bases lay in between. The CDR3 length is 16 residues. The CDR3 DNA follows: TGCGCCAGCAGCAACAACAGGGCTGGGAGCACAGATACGCAGTATTTT. Protein: CASSNNRAGSTDTQYF.

The chain joins TRBV12-3 or TRBV12-4 to TRBJ2-1, with D maybe TRBD1 (6 bases). The V and J ends lost 1 base and 14 bases respectively, with 12 bases between them. The CDR3 has 12 amino acids. This chain's CDR3 is CASSLGTGFEFF. DNA for the CDR3: TGTGCCAGCAGTTTAGGAACAGGGTTTGAGTTCTTC.

In this sample, this clonotype turned up a few times. V usage is TRBV4-1 and J usage is TRBJ1-1, with unresolved D. The germline CDR1 and CDR2 sequences are MGHRA and YSYEKL. CDR3 size: 13 residues. V shed 1 base and J shed 5 bases, with 8 bases lying between them. CDR3: CASSQGGRTEAFF. The DNA of the CDR3 is TGCGCCAGCAGCCAAGGGGGAAGGACTGAAGCTTTCTTT.

This clonotype was detected only a few times. The V gene is TRBV10-3, the J gene TRBJ2-5; D not resolved. Looked up from germline, CDR1 is ENHRY and CDR2 is SYGVKD. The CDR3 is 12 residues long. V shed 3 bases and J shed 1 base, with 3 bases lying between them. DNA for the CDR3: TGTGCCATCAGTGATGTCCAAGAGACCCAGTACTTC. Protein sequence: CAISDVQETQYF.

J is TRBJ2-4 and V is TRBV7-2; TRBD2 aligns across 8 bases. The J segment lost 5 bases and the V segment lost 5 bases, leaving 14 bases of the junction unmatched. This CDR3 is built from 17 residues. Germline V gives CDR1 SGHTA, CDR2 FQGNSA. CDR3 region: CASSPPLGTRDQNIQYF. Written as DNA, the CDR3 is TGTGCCAGCAGCCCCCCTCTCGGGACTAGAGACCAAAACATTCAGTACTTC.